This T cell receptor (beta chain) was sequenced in a study of T cells after yellow fever vaccination. Study in general: SMART-Seq v4 Ultra Low Input prepared the low-cell-number fractions.

UMIs and a universal primer site were added when TCR cDNA was made by 5'RACE template switching. A single record per CDR3 protein comes from TCRdb applying MiXCR to the 5' RACE reads. The table lists about 260,000 distinct CDR3 sequences, around 3.5% of them singletons, with around 19% in the top ten. With 5 bases clipped from V and 0 bases from J, the junction kept 14 bases outside the gene matches. This CDR3 region has 19 residues. A word on this clonotype: The antigen is unknown.

General study findings and limits: Clones from primary vaccination mostly reappeared after the booster (approximately 95% CD4, approximately 88% CD8).

The chain couples TRBV23-1 to TRBJ2-4, with TRBD1 identical over 9 bases. TRBV23-1 is an ORF for which the function is uncertain. The sequence was obtained from a man aged 18 to 29 who received the YFV17D yellow fever vaccine. Sequenced here: PBMCs, sampled 15 days after the yellow fever booster vaccination. The CDR3 here is CASSSSETTGGLAKNIQYF. The CDR3 DNA reads TGCGCCAGCAGTTCTAGCGAAACAACAGGGGGCCTAGCCAAAAACATTCAGTACTTC.